The 9 T cell receptor beta chains presented below share a single source sample, sequenced in a study of T-cell reconstitution after alpha-beta-depleted transplantation in children. The TCRbeta library was prepared with unique molecular identifiers. TCRdb re-analysed the PCR reads in MiXCR, keeping a single row per CDR3 protein. The data contain about 830,000 distinct CDR3 sequences, less than 20% of them singletons. The input for sequencing was PBMCs, mostly from graft donor cells, taken 360 days after TCRalphabeta/CD19-depleted stem cell transplant. The source is a male patient between 5 and 17 years old who had a stem cell transplant for acute lymphoblastic leukemia, so the T cells may come from the graft donor.

The chain carries TRBV20-1 and TRBJ2-1; 11 bases align to TRBD2. Germline V gene sequence: CDR1 DFQATT, CDR2 SNEGSKA (reference sequence). The length of the CDR3 is 18 residues. After removal of 4 bases from V and 3 bases from J, the junction contained 14 bases not matched to a gene. CDR3 DNA: TGCAGTGCTAATAGGGGGACTAGCGGTCCGGCCAGCTACAATGAGCAGTTCTTC. Its translation: CSANRGTSGPASYNEQFF.

Ten or more counts support this clonotype. This chain joins TRBV27 and TRBJ2-7, with TRBD1 matching over 12 bases. The CDR3 is made up of 14 amino acids. Trimming at V came to 5 bases and at J to 5 bases, leaving 4 bases not matched to a gene. The germline V gene encodes CDR1 MNHEY and CDR2 SMNVEV (reference sequence). CDR3 sequence: CASSTGTGGNEQYF. The CDR3, as DNA: TGTGCCAGCAGTACCGGGACAGGGGGCAACGAGCAGTACTTC.

There are many counts of this clonotype. This sequence joins TRBV12-3 or TRBV12-4 and TRBJ2-1, with D uncertain. CDR3 length: 19 residues. Deletions cut 0 bases from V and 1 base from J, with 19 bases between. The CDR3 sequence is CASSLALGSGSFSYNEQFF. The CDR3 nucleotides read TGTGCCAGCAGTTTAGCGCTTGGGTCTGGCAGCTTTTCCTACAATGAGCAGTTCTTC.

V and J are TRBV12-3 or TRBV12-4 and TRBJ1-2, with a tentative D call TRBD1 (6 bases). Trimming shortened V by 6 bases and J by 6 bases, and 14 bases separated the two germline ends. The CDR3 covers 13 residues. The CDR3 loop is CASRTTTGHGYTF. CDR3 nucleotides: TGTGCCAGCAGAACCACTACAGGGCATGGCTACACCTTC.

This clonotype was detected a few times. The rearrangement links TRBV5-1 to TRBJ2-5, with TRBD2 matching over 14 bases. Trimming removed 0 bases from V and 5 bases from J; junction bases left unmatched: 12. Germline V gene data show CDR1 as SGHRS and CDR2 as YFSETQ. The length of the CDR3 is 19 residues. For the CDR3, the DNA is TGCGCCAGCAGCTTGGTCCCCGGGACTAGCGGGAGCCGGGGGGAGACCCAGTACTTC. It codes for CASSLVPGTSGSRGETQYF.

This clonotype was seen only once. J is TRBJ1-5 and V is TRBV20-1; 12 bases match TRBD1. Germline values: CDR1 DFQATT, CDR2 SNEGSKA (reference sequence). The junction had 5 bases not matched to a gene; V was cut back by 0 bases and J by 2 bases. This CDR3 contains 17 residues. CDR3 in amino acids: CSARDLGQGARNQPQHF. CDR3 sequence (DNA): TGCAGTGCTAGAGACCTGGGACAGGGGGCCCGCAATCAGCCCCAGCATTTT.

This clonotype has ten or more counts. The chain recombines TRBV5-1 with TRBJ2-5, with 7 bases that match TRBD2. The germline CDR1 and CDR2 sequences are SGHRS and YFSETQ. The CDR3 spans 14 residues. After removal of 1 base from V and 4 bases from J, the junction contained 4 bases not matched to a gene. CDR3 region: CASSLSGRVETQYF. CDR3 sequence (DNA): TGCGCCAGCAGCTTGAGTGGGAGGGTAGAGACCCAGTACTTC. The whole variable domain, filled in from reference TRBV5-1 and TRBJ2-5, reads KAGVTQTPRYLIKTRGQQVTLSCSPISGHRSVSWYQQTPGQGLQFLFEYFSETQRNKGNFPGRFSGRQFSNSRSEMNVSTLELGDSALYLCASSLSGRVETQYFGPGTRLLVL.

V and J are TRBV4-1 and TRBJ1-5, with 7 positions matching TRBD1. The CDR3 has 17 amino acids. Germline trimming cut 1 base from V and 3 bases from J; bases unmatched to any gene: 9. CDR1 and CDR2 (germline): MGHRA, YSYEKL. CDR3 nucleotides: TGCGCCAGCAGCCAAGCCCTAGGGACAGCCACCAATCAGCCCCAGCATTTT. Protein sequence: CASSQALGTATNQPQHF.

This chain links TRBV4-1 with TRBJ2-7; D remains ambiguous. CDR1 is MGHRA, CDR2 YSYEKL, per germline. The V end was cut by 2 bases, the J end by 6 bases, with 5 bases between. The length of the CDR3 is 11 residues. CDR3 protein: CASSQWGEQYF. The CDR3 bases are TGCGCCAGCAGCCAATGGGGCGAGCAGTACTTC.